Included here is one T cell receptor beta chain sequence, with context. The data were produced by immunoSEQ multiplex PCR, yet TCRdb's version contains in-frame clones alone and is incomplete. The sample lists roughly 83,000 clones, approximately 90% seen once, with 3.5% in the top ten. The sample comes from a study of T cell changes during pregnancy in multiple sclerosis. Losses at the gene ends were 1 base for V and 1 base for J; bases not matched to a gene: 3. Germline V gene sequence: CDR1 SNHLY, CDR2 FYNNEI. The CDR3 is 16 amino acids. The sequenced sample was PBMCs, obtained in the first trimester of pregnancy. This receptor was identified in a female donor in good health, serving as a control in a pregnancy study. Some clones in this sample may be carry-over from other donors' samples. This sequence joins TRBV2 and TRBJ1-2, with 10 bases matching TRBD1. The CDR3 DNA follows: TGTGCCAGCAGTGAAGGGACAGGGGGAGATAACTATGGCTACACCTTC. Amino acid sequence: CASSEGTGGDNYGYTF. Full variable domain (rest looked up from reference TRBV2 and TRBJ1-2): EPEVTQTPSHQVTQMGQEVILRCVPISNHLYFYWYRQILGQKVEFLVSFYNNEISEKSEIFDDQFSVERPDGSNFTLKIRSTKLEDSAMYFCASSEGTGGDNYGYTFGSGTRLTVV.